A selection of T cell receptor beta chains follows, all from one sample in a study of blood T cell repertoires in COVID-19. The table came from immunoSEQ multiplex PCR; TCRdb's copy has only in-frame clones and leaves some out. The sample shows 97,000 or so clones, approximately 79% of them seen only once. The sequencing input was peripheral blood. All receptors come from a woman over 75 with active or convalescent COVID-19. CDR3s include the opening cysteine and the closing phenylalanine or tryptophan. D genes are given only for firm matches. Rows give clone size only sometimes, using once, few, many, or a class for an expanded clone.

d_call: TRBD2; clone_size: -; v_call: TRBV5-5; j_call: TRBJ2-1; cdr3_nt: TGTGCCAGCAGCCCGCTATCTAGCGGGATCTTTGGTGAGCAGTTCTTC; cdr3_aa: CASSPLSSGIFGEQFF
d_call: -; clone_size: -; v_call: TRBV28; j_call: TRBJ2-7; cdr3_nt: TGTGCCAGCAGTTTAGGAGGGTACGAGCAGTACTTC; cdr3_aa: CASSLGGYEQYF
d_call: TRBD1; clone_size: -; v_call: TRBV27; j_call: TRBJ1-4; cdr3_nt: TGTGCCAGCAAACAATCCGGGACAGGGGGTGAAAAACTGTTTTTT; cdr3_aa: CASKQSGTGGEKLFF
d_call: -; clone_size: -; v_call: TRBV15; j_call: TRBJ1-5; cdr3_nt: TGTGCCACCAGCAGAGACTCGCAAACAGGGAATCAGCCCCAGCATTTT; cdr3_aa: CATSRDSQTGNQPQHF
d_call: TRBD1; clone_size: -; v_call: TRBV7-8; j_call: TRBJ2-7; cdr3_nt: TGTGCCAGCGTACAGGGGCCCTACGAGCAGTACTTC; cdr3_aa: CASVQGPYEQYF
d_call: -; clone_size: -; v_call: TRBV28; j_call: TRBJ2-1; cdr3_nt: TGTGCCAGCAGTTTACTAGACGCTTACAATGAGCAGTTCTTC; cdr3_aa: CASSLLDAYNEQFF
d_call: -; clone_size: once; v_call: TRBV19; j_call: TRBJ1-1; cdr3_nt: TGTGCCAGTAGTTCTCCCGGGAGGGCCATGAACACTGAAGCTTTCTTT; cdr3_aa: CASSSPGRAMNTEAFF
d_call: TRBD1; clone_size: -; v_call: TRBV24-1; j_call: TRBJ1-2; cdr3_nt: TGTGCCACCAGTGAGGGGATTACCGGGACAGGGAGCTATGGCTACACCTTC; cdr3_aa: CATSEGITGTGSYGYTF
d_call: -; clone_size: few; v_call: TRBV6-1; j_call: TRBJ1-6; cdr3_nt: TGTGCCAGCAGTGAAATAGGATTTGGGACACACGCCTTCTTT; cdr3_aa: CASSEIGFGTHAFF
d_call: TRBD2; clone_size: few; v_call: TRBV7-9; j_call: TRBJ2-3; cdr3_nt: TGTGCCAGCAGCCCCCACGGACTAGCGGGAGCGTCAGATACGCAGTATTTT; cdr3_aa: CASSPHGLAGASDTQYF
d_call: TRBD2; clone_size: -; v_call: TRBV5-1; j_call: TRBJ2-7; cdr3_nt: TGTGCCAGCAGCTTGGTTGGGGGAGGGCAACCGAGGAACGAGCAGTACTTC; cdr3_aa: CASSLVGGGQPRNEQYF
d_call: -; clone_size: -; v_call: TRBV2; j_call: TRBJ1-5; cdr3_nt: TGTGCCAGCGGGGACACAAATCAGCCCCAGCATTTT; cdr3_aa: CASGDTNQPQHF
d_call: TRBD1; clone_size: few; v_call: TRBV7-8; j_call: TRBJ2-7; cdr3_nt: TGTGCCAGCAGCTTACCCACAGGGGGCTACGAGCAGTACTTC; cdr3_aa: CASSLPTGGYEQYF
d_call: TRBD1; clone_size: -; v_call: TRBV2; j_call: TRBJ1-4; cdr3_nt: TGTGCCAGCAGTCGTCAACAGGGGGCGTATGAAAAACTGTTTTTT; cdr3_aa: CASSRQQGAYEKLFF
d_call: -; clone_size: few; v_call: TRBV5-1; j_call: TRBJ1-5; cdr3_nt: TGTGCCAGCAGCTTGATGCCAGATCAGCCCCAGCATTTT; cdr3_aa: CASSLMPDQPQHF
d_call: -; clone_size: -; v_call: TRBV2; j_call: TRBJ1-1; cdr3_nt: TGTGCCAGCAGTGAATATTTGGGCACTGCAGCTTTCTTT; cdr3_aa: CASSEYLGTAAFF
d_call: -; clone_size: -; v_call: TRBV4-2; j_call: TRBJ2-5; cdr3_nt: TGTGCCAGCAGCCAAGATCTGGCGGGAGAGACCCAGTACTTC; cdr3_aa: CASSQDLAGETQYF
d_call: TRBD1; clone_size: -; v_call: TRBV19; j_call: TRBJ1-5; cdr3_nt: TGTGCCAGTAGTACGCGAGTGAAACAGGGGTCCAATCAGCCCCAGCATTTT; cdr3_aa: CASSTRVKQGSNQPQHF
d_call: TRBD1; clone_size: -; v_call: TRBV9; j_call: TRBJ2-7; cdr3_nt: TGTGCCAGCAGCGCAGGGACAGGGGTTTACGAGCAGTACTTC; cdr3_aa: CASSAGTGVYEQYF
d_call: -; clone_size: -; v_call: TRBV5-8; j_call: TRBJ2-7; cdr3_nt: TGTGCCTCTACTGGCAGGACAACTATAGGCACCTACGAGCAGTACTTC; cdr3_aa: CASTGRTTIGTYEQYF
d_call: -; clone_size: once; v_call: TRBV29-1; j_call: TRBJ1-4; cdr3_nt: TGCAGCGTTCGACTAGGGAATGAAAAACTGTTTTTT; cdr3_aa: CSVRLGNEKLFF
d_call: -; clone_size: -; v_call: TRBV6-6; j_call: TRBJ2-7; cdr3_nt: TGTGCCAGCAGTTCCCAGGGCTACGAGCAGTACTTC; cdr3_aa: CASSSQGYEQYF
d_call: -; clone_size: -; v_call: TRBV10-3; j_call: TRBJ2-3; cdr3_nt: TGTGCCATCAAGGGGAGCACAGATACGCAGTATTTT; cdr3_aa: CAIKGSTDTQYF
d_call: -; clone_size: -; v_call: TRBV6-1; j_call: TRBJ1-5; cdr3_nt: TGTGCCAGCAGTCCCCCCAGGGATCATCAGCCCCAGCATTTT; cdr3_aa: CASSPPRDHQPQHF
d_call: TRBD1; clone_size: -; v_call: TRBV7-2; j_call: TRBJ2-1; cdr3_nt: TGTGCCAGCAGCTTCGGGACAGGGTTCAATGAGCAGTTCTTC; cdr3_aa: CASSFGTGFNEQFF
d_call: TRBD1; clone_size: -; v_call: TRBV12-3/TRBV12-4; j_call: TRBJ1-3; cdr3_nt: TGTGCCAGCAGTTTGAGGACAGGGCACACCATATATTTT; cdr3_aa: CASSLRTGHTIYF
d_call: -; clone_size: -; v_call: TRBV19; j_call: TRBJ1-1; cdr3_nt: TGTGCCAGTAGGAACCGCGACAGAGACACTGAAGCTTTCTTT; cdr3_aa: CASRNRDRDTEAFF
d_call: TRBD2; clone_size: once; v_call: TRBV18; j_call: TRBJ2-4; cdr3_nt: TGTGCCAGCTCACCATTCGTTCGGGAGGACAAAAACATTCAGTACTTC; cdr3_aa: CASSPFVREDKNIQYF
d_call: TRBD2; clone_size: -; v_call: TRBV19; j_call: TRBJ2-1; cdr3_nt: TGTGCCAGTAGTTCACTAGCGGGAGGGAACTACAATGAGCAGTTCTTC; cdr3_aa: CASSSLAGGNYNEQFF
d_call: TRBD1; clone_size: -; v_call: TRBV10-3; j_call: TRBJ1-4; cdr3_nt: TGTGCCATCAGTGAGCCTCGGACAGGGGCTAATGAAAAACTGTTTTTT; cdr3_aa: CAISEPRTGANEKLFF
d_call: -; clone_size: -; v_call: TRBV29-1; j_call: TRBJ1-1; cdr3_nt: TGCAGCGTTGGGACTCCCACTGAAGCTTTCTTT; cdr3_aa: CSVGTPTEAFF
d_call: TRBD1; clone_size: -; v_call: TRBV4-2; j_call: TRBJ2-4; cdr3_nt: TGTGCCAGCAGCCAAGTCTCGGGGGACAGGGATTCGAACATTCAGTACTTC; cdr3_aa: CASSQVSGDRDSNIQYF
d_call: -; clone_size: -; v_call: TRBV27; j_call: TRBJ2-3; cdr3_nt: TGTGCCAGCACCTGGGGCAGGCCTAGCACAGATACGCAGTATTTT; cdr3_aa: CASTWGRPSTDTQYF
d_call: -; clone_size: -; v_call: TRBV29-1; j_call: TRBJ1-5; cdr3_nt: TGCAGCGTTGTGACGGGTAGCAATCAGCCCCAGCATTTT; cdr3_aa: CSVVTGSNQPQHF
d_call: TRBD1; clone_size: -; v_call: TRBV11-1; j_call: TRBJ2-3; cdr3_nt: TGTGCCAGCAGCACCGGACAGGCAGATACGCAGTATTTT; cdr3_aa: CASSTGQADTQYF
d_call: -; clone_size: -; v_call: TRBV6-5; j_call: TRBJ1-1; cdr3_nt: TGTGCCAGCAGTTGGAGGGGCAAGAACACTGAAGCTTTCTTT; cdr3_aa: CASSWRGKNTEAFF
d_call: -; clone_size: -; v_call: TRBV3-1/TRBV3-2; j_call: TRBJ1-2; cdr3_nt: TGTGCCAGCAGCCCGGGCCGGGGGACCTATGGCTACACCTTC; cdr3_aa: CASSPGRGTYGYTF
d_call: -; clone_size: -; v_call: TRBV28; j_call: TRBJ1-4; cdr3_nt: TGTGCCAGCAGTCCCCCCCCGCGGGGTGAAAAACTGTTTTTT; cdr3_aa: CASSPPPRGEKLFF
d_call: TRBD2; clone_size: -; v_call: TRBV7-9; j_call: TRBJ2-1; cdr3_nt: TGTGCCAGCAGCCCCACTAGCGGGCCCTACAATGAGCAGTTCTTC; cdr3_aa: CASSPTSGPYNEQFF
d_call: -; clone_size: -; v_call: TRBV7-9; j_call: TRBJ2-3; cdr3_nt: TGTGCCAGCAGCTTAGTCGGGAGTGGGGATACGCAGTATTTT; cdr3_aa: CASSLVGSGDTQYF
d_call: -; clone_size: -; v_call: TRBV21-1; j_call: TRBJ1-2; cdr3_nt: TGTGCCAGCAGCAAACACAGACGGCGCGCAGCTAACTATGGCTACACCTTC; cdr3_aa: CASSKHRRRAANYGYTF
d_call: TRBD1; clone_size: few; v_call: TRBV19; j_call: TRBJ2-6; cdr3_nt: TGTGCCAGTAGTTCATACTGGGGGACAGGGGTGTCTGGGGCCAACGTCCTGACTTTC; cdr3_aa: CASSSYWGTGVSGANVLTF
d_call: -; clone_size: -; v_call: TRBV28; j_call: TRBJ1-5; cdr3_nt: TGTGCCAGCAGTTGGGGCCCCCACCGGCGCAGCAATCAGCCCCAGCATTTT; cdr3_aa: CASSWGPHRRSNQPQHF
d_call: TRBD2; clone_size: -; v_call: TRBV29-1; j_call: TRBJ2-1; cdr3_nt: TGCAGCGCGACGGGACTAGCATTGTTCAATGAGCAGTTCTTC; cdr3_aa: CSATGLALFNEQFF
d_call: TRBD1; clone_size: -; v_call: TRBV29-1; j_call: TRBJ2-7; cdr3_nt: TGCAGCGTTGCCCAGGGGGCGGGCGAGCAGTACTTC; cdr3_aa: CSVAQGAGEQYF
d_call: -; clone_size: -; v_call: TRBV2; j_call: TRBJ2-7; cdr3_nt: TGTGCCAGCAGTGCACTGCGCGAGCAGTACTTC; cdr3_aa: CASSALREQYF
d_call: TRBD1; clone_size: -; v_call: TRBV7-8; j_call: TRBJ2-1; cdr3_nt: TGTGCCAGCAGCCAACCGGGACAGGGGGCGCATCCCCCTACTCCCCCACGCTACAATGAGCAGTTCTTC; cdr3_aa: CASSQPGQGAHPPTPPRYNEQFF
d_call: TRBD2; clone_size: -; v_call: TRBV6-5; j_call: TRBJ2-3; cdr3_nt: TGTGCCAGCAGCCAGCGGGGATCTAGCACAGATACGCAGTATTTT; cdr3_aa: CASSQRGSSTDTQYF
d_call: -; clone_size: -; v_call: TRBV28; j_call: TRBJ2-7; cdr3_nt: TGTGCCAGCAATCGACAGAGTGTGGTCTACGAGCAGTACTTC; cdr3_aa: CASNRQSVVYEQYF
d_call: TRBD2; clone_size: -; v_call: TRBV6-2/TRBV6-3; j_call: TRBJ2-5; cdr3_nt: TGTGCCAGCAGTTACCTAAGCGGGGAGGTACTACATTGGACCCAGTACTTC; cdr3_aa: CASSYLSGEVLHWTQYF
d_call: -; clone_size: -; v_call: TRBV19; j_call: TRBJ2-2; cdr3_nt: TGTGCCAGTAGTATAAAGCCGGGTGGGACCGGGGAGCTGTTTTTT; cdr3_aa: CASSIKPGGTGELFF
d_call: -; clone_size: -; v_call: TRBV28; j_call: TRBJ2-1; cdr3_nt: TGTGCCAGCAGGGAGACCCTACTGCCCAACAATGAGCAGTTCTTC; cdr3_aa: CASRETLLPNNEQFF
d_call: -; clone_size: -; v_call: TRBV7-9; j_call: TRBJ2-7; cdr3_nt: TGTGCCAGCAGCTTCCCGGGAACAGGGAAGTACGAGCAGTACTTC; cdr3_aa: CASSFPGTGKYEQYF
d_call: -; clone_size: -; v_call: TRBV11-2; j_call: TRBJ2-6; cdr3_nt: TGTGCCAGCAGCTTACTAGCTTTGTCTGGGGCCAACGTCCTGACTTTC; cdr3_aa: CASSLLALSGANVLTF
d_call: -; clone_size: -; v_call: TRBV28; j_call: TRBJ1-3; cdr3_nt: TGTGCCAGCAGTTTAGGGGGGGGGCTCGTCTCTGGAAACACCATATATTTT; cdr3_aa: CASSLGGGLVSGNTIYF